The next 25 T cell receptor beta chains were all read from a single sample in a study of identical twins. TCRdb independently ran MiXCR on the 5' RACE reads; one entry per CDR3 protein. Seen here are 250,000 or so distinct CDR3 sequences, roughly 8% observed once, and the top ten hold roughly 3%. In addition, the sample was reused for a study of yellow fever vaccine responses in identical twins.

Sequencing was carried out using CD8+ T cells sorted from blood. Receptors originate from a woman under 30 in good health.

The table lists this clonotype with many counts. This chain joins TRBV20-1 and TRBJ2-7; 9 bases agree with TRBD2. The CDR3 runs 14 residues. Germline assignment: CDR1 DFQATT and CDR2 SNEGSKA (reference sequence). With V trimmed by 3 bases and J by 3 bases, 6 bases remained unmatched. CDR3 nucleotide sequence: TGCAGTGCTAGGGCTAGCGGGATAGACTACGAGCAGTACTTC. It specifies CSARASGIDYEQYF.

This clonotype appeared many times. The rearrangement uses TRBV27 and TRBJ1-2, with D unclear. With 3 bases removed from V and 0 bases from J, the gap between germline ends came to 8 bases. CDR3 length equals 14 residues. The germline V gene has CDR1 MNHEY and CDR2 SMNVEV (reference sequence). This CDR3 is CASSLARTNYGYTF. For the CDR3, the DNA is TGTGCCAGCAGTTTGGCCAGAACTAACTATGGCTACACCTTC.

This clonotype was seen only a few times. V gene TRBV2 combines with J gene TRBJ2-7; 9 bases agree with TRBD1. The J segment lost 3 bases and the V segment lost 4 bases, leaving 7 bases of the junction unmatched. This CDR3 is built from 15 residues. Germline V gives CDR1 SNHLY, CDR2 FYNNEI. The CDR3 sequence: CASSVFGTGFYEQYF. CDR3 DNA: TGTGCCAGCAGTGTTTTCGGGACAGGGTTCTACGAGCAGTACTTC.

The chain is built from TRBV29-1 and TRBJ2-7; 10 bases map to TRBD1. The V segment lost 5 bases and the J segment 5 bases; nucleotides outside the gene matches: 6. The CDR3 contains 13 residues. Looked up from germline, CDR1 is SQVTM and CDR2 is ANQGSEA. CDR3 bases: TGCAGCGTTTATATGGACAGGGGGGACGAGCAGTACTTC. As protein: CSVYMDRGDEQYF.

There are a few counts of this clonotype. V is TRBV7-2 and J is TRBJ2-7; TRBD1 matches 7 bases. CDR3 length: 14 amino acids. CDR1 is SGHTA, CDR2 FQGNSA, per germline. J gave up 2 bases and V 3 bases, and 4 bases lay outside the gene matches. The CDR3 protein is CASSLNRGTYEQYF. The CDR3 DNA follows: TGTGCCAGCAGCTTGAACAGGGGTACCTACGAGCAGTACTTC.

This clonotype was observed many times. The J gene is TRBJ2-1, the V gene TRBV7-6, with a tentative D call TRBD2 (6 bases). V lost 1 base, J lost 1 base, and 17 bases lay in between. The CDR3 runs 18 residues. Germline lookup yields CDR1 SGHVS and CDR2 FNYEAQ. CDR3 DNA sequence: TGTGCCAGCAGCTTAGTAAGTTACCGGGACTCTTCCTACAATGAGCAGTTCTTC. It specifies CASSLVSYRDSSYNEQFF.

This clonotype was found many times. The chain links TRBV24-1 to TRBJ2-5; D possibly corresponds to TRBD1 (6 bases). This CDR3 region has 14 residues. Trimming took 4 bases from V and 2 from J, leaving 10 bases between them. The germline V gene encodes CDR1 KGHDR and CDR2 SFDVKD. The DNA for the CDR3 is TGTGCCACCAGTGACAGGGGATCTCAAGAGACCCAGTACTTC. The encoded protein is CATSDRGSQETQYF.

This clonotype was picked up a small number of times. This chain links TRBV4-3 with TRBJ2-1; D remains unclear. V lost 2 bases and J 4 bases, leaving 15 bases between the germline ends. There are 16 residues in the CDR3. In germline, CDR1 is LGHNA, CDR2 YSLEER. CDR3 nucleotide sequence: TGCGCCAGCAGCCAATCTGGGTCGACTCTATACAATGAGCAGTTCTTC. Its translation: CASSQSGSTLYNEQFF.

The V and J genes are TRBV12-3 or TRBV12-4 and TRBJ2-5, with TRBD2 matching over 10 bases. The length of the CDR3 is 15 residues. V was clipped by 7 bases and J by 2 bases; unmatched bases: 7. CDR3 coding DNA: TGTGCCAGCACCGAGCGGGGGGGCCGACAAGAGACCCAGTACTTC. It translates to CASTERGGRQETQYF.

This clonotype was seen more than once but under ten times. The chain uses TRBV10-3 and TRBJ2-2, with D possibly being TRBD1 (5 bases). The CDR3 has 12 amino acids. Germline CDR1 ENHRY, CDR2 SYGVKD. The V gene lost 11 bases and the J gene lost 4 bases, with 11 bases spanning the gap. The CDR3 region is CAAKTVTGELFF. In DNA, the CDR3 is TGTGCCGCGAAGACAGTCACCGGGGAGCTGTTTTTT.

In its sample, this clonotype was seen a few times. CDR3 region: CASSSISDRISYNSPLHF. The CDR3 DNA sequence: TGTGCCAGCAGTTCGATATCGGACAGGATCTCCTATAATTCACCCCTCCACTTT. The chain links TRBV27 to TRBJ1-6, with 7 bases matching TRBD1. Trimming removed 4 bases from V and 0 bases from J; junction bases left unmatched: 9. The CDR3 totals 18 residues. The germline V gene has CDR1 MNHEY and CDR2 SMNVEV (reference sequence).

This clonotype has only a few counts. The rearrangement uses TRBV29-1 and TRBJ2-2, with D perhaps TRBD2 (6 bases). The CDR3 extends over 13 amino acids. Trimming took off 1 base at V and 6 bases at J, with 9 bases between the two ends. The germline V gene encodes CDR1 SQVTM and CDR2 ANQGSEA. The CDR3 here is CSVEAGEAGELFF. The DNA for the CDR3 is TGCAGCGTTGAAGCGGGAGAGGCCGGGGAGCTGTTTTTT.

This clonotype was observed a few times. V is TRBV7-9 and J is TRBJ2-1, with 7 bases matching TRBD2. This CDR3 contains 14 residues. Per germline, CDR1 SEHNR and CDR2 FQNEAQ (reference sequence). The J segment lost 6 bases and the V segment lost 1 base, leaving 3 bases of the junction unmatched. This chain's CDR3 is CASSLGWGGNEQFF. As DNA, the CDR3 is TGTGCCAGCAGCTTAGGGTGGGGGGGCAATGAGCAGTTCTTC.

The chain has TRBV30 and TRBJ2-3; 7 nucleotides align to TRBD2. Trimming cost V 2 bases and J 5 bases; bases outside gene matches: 7. Germline V lookup: CDR1 GTSNPN, CDR2 SVGIG (reference sequence). The CDR3 consists of 14 residues. CDR3 protein: CAWSYGGEVDTQYF. In DNA form, the CDR3 reads TGTGCCTGGAGTTATGGGGGGGAGGTAGATACGCAGTATTTT.

In this sample, this clonotype turned up many times. The rearrangement links TRBV20-1 to TRBJ2-3; 11 bases line up with TRBD2. Germline V gives CDR1 DFQATT, CDR2 SNEGSKA (reference sequence). This CDR3 comprises 17 residues. The junction had 9 bases not matched to a gene; V was cut back by 0 bases and J by 4 bases. CDR3 region: CSARDHLVAGGPDTQYF. In DNA form, the CDR3 reads TGCAGTGCTAGAGATCATCTGGTAGCGGGGGGGCCAGATACGCAGTATTTT.

This clonotype has more than one count but fewer than ten. The chain joins TRBV20-1 to TRBJ2-3; unclear D gene. Germline V gene data show CDR1 as DFQATT and CDR2 as SNEGSKA (reference sequence). Trimming left V 0 bases short and J 2 bases short, with 12 bases between. This CDR3 has 15 amino acids. For the CDR3, the DNA is TGCAGTGCTAGAGATGTAGGGCAGATCACAGATACGCAGTATTTT. Its translation: CSARDVGQITDTQYF.

Sample share makes this clonotype medium-sized. V usage is TRBV6-6 and J usage is TRBJ2-1; TRBD2 might be the D (5 bases). The CDR3 is 15 amino acids. Germline CDR1 MNHNY, CDR2 SVGAGI (reference sequence). The ends were cut back, 2 bases at V and 6 bases at J, with 14 bases in the middle. For the CDR3, the DNA is TGTGCCAGCAGTTACCTCCACCTAGAGGGCAATGAGCAGTTCTTC. Protein product: CASSYLHLEGNEQFF.

This clonotype was observed at least ten times. The V and J genes are TRBV5-6 and TRBJ1-2; no firm D call. Trimming shortened V by 0 bases and J by 5 bases, and 23 bases separated the two germline ends. Germline V CDR1 and CDR2: SGHDT, YYEEEE. This CDR3 is built from 18 residues. The DNA of the CDR3 is TGTGCCAGCAGCTTGGGGACGGGGTTTAACGGCGAAGGGTATGGCTACACCTTC. Translated, it gives CASSLGTGFNGEGYGYTF.

This clonotype was seen only a few times. The V and J genes are TRBV3-1 and TRBJ2-3, with a weak D call TRBD2 (6 bases). V lost 0 bases, J lost 2 bases, and 9 bases lay in between. The germline V gene encodes CDR1 LGHDT and CDR2 YNNKEL (reference sequence). The CDR3 contains 15 residues. In nucleotides, the CDR3 is TGTGCCAGCAGCCAAGAGGGGGGTTTCACAGATACGCAGTATTTT. It translates to CASSQEGGFTDTQYF.

CDR3 bases: TGTGCCAGTAGTATGGTACCGGGAGGCTACGAGCAGTACTTC. It is translated as CASSMVPGGYEQYF. V is TRBV19 and J is TRBJ2-7; 7 bases match TRBD2. The CDR3 loop spans 14 amino acids. The V segment lost 3 bases and the J segment 3 bases; nucleotides outside the gene matches: 5. Germline CDR1 LNHDA, CDR2 SQIVND (reference sequence).

This clonotype was counted between two and nine times. V is TRBV11-2 and J is TRBJ2-1; unclear D gene. Trimming left V 6 bases short and J 0 bases short, with 12 bases between. This CDR3 has 15 residues. Germline V CDR1 and CDR2: SGHAT, FQNNGV. The CDR3: CASSRPGSSYNEQFF. The CDR3 nucleotides are TGTGCCAGCAGTCGGCCGGGTAGCTCCTACAATGAGCAGTTCTTC.

The chain joins TRBV5-1 to TRBJ2-1; 8 bases match TRBD2. With V trimmed by 4 bases and J by 13 bases, 4 bases remained unmatched. This CDR3 has 11 amino acids. Germline V gene data show CDR1 as SGHRS and CDR2 as YFSETQ. CDR3 sequence: CASSIGTSQFF. DNA of the CDR3: TGCGCCAGCAGCATAGGGACTAGTCAGTTCTTC.

The genes are TRBV28 and TRBJ1-1; 8 positions match TRBD1. Germline V gene lookup returns CDR1 MDHEN and CDR2 SYDVKM. Unmatched junction bases numbered 10, after V lost 2 bases and J lost 2 bases. The CDR3 length is 17 residues. The CDR3 coding sequence is TGTGCCAGCAGTTTACCTGGGACAGGAGAGAGAAACACTGAAGCTTTCTTT. Protein sequence: CASSLPGTGERNTEAFF. Drawing the rest from reference TRBV28 and TRBJ1-1, the complete variable domain is DVKVTQSSRYLVKRTGEKVFLECVQDMDHENMFWYRQDPGLGLRLIYFSYDVKMKEKGDIPEGYSVSREKKERFSLILESASTNQTSMYLCASSLPGTGERNTEAFFGQGTRLTVV.

The V call is TRBV28, the J call TRBJ1-1, with D perhaps TRBD1 (5 bases). Trimming cost V 3 bases and J 3 bases, with 14 bases left between them. The CDR3 consists of 15 residues. Germline CDR1 MDHEN, CDR2 SYDVKM. The CDR3 loop is CASSFRWGSDTEAFF. DNA of the CDR3: TGTGCCAGCAGTTTTCGCTGGGGGTCAGACACTGAAGCTTTCTTT.

The chain couples TRBV5-4 to TRBJ2-1; a possible D gene is TRBD2 (6 bases). The ends were cut back, 1 base at V and 8 bases at J, with 16 bases in the middle. The CDR3 has 15 residues. From germline, CDR1 is SGHNT and CDR2 YYREEE (reference sequence). The CDR3 DNA sequence: TGTGCCAGCAGCTTGAAACGGGAGAATATCGATGAGCAGTTCTTC. It translates to CASSLKRENIDEQFF.